This T cell receptor beta chain was captured by sequencing in a study of T cell responses to AZD1222 COVID-19 vaccine. Assay: immunoSEQ multiplex PCR; the TCRdb copy retains only in-frame clones and omits some. Of roughly 150,000 clones listed, about nine tenths are singletons. Germline lookup yields CDR1 SGHTA and CDR2 FQGNSA. V lost 0 bases, J lost 0 bases, and 6 bases lay in between. The CDR3 loop spans 15 amino acids. The chain couples TRBV7-2 to TRBJ1-5; the D is unclear. The clonotype originates from an adult who had recovered from COVID-19. The sequencing used peripheral blood, collected after recovery from COVID-19. CDR3 DNA sequence: TGTGCCAGCAGCTTAGCTGGGGATAGCAATCAGCCCCAGCATTTT. Protein product: CASSLAGDSNQPQHF.